These T cell receptor beta chains were read from a single sample in a study of shared clonotypes between healthy human individuals. TCRdb's copy holds only in-frame clones and misses some; the assay was immunoSEQ multiplex PCR. The sample has hundreds of thousands of clones; 73% are singletons. The sequencing input was memory CD4+ T cells sorted from blood. The receptors here all came from a woman aged 25-40 years in good health. Each CDR3 is given with its conserved first and last residue. The D gene is left open where the match is weak. Rows may omit the clone size; those that give it use once, few, many or a size class.

>TRBJ2-7|TRBD1|TRBV12-5|NA
TGTGCTAGTGGGACAGGGAATCTCCACGAGCAGTACTTC
CASGTGNLHEQYF
>TRBJ2-1|TRBD2|TRBV14|once
TGTGCCAGCAGCCCCTTAGCGGGAGACTCCTACAATGAGCAGTTCTTC
CASSPLAGDSYNEQFF
>TRBJ2-5|TRBD1|TRBV7-2|NA
TGTGCCAGCAGCCCTGGACAGGGGGCGTTTGAGACCCAGTACTTC
CASSPGQGAFETQYF
>TRBJ2-1|TRBD2|TRBV7-6|few
TGTGCCAGCAGCTTAGTTGCGGGAGGGCCGAATGAGCAGTTCTTC
CASSLVAGGPNEQFF
>TRBJ1-5|TRBD1|TRBV19|NA
TGTGCCAGTAGTCTCATCCCGGTGGGACAGGGAGGGCAGCCCCAGCATTTT
CASSLIPVGQGGQPQHF
>TRBJ1-2|NA|TRBV5-4|NA
TGTGCCAGCAGCCCGGACAGCATTAACTATGGCTACACCTTC
CASSPDSINYGYTF
>TRBJ2-3|TRBD1|TRBV9|NA
TGTGCCAGCAGCGTCACCGGGACAGGGACGGTCGATACGCAGTATTTT
CASSVTGTGTVDTQYF
>TRBJ2-7|NA|TRBV7-3|NA
TGTGCCAGCAGCGTTGGACAGTCGTACGAGCAGTACTTC
CASSVGQSYEQYF
>TRBJ2-2|TRBD1|TRBV28|NA
TGTGCCAGCAGTTCAAATAAGGGGACAGGGACCGGGGAGCTGTTTTTT
CASSSNKGTGTGELFF
>TRBJ2-1|NA|TRBV5-1|NA
TGCGCCAGCAGCCTTCACAATGAGCAGTTCTTC
CASSLHNEQFF
>TRBJ2-1|NA|TRBV7-3|NA
TGTGCCAGCAGCCCCTCGGCAGGGGGGGAAAGGAATGAGCAGTTCTTC
CASSPSAGGERNEQFF
>TRBJ1-2|NA|TRBV11-2|NA
TGTGCCAGCACTGGCGGTTTGGGGTATGGCTACACCTTC
CASTGGLGYGYTF
>TRBJ1-5|NA|TRBV5-1|NA
TGCGCCAGCAGCCTTAACGGGATGGCGAGCAATCAGCCCCAGCATTTT
CASSLNGMASNQPQHF
>TRBJ2-5|TRBD2|TRBV4-1|NA
TGCGCCAGCAGCAGGGTACTAGCGGGAGACGGAGAGACCCAGTACTTC
CASSRVLAGDGETQYF
>TRBJ2-3|NA|TRBV12-5|NA
TGTGCTAGTGGTTTGAGGCCCACAGATACGCAGTATTTT
CASGLRPTDTQYF
>TRBJ1-2|NA|TRBV5-4|few
TGTGCCAGCAGCGAGACATTAGCTAACTATGGCTACACCTTC
CASSETLANYGYTF
>TRBJ2-5|NA|TRBV18|NA
TGTGCCAGCTCACCACCGGGACCAAAAGAGACCCAGTACTTC
CASSPPGPKETQYF
>TRBJ2-3|NA|TRBV27|NA
TGTGCCAGCAGTACAAGGGGGATTGACACAGATACGCAGTATTTT
CASSTRGIDTDTQYF
>TRBJ2-7|NA|TRBV6-1|NA
TGTGCCAGCAATCATTCGTTTAAGCGCTACGAGCAGTACTTC
CASNHSFKRYEQYF
>TRBJ2-3|TRBD2|TRBV5-1|few
TGCGCCAGCGCGGGGGACACAGATACGCAGTATTTT
CASAGDTDTQYF
>TRBJ2-2|TRBD1|TRBV28|NA
TGTGCCAGCAGTCCCGGACAGGGCACCGGGGAGCTGTTTTTT
CASSPGQGTGELFF
>TRBJ2-5|TRBD2|TRBV9|once
TGTGCCAGCAGCGTAGATGGGACTAGCGGGACAACCCAGTACTTC
CASSVDGTSGTTQYF
>TRBJ2-1|TRBD2|TRBV30|NA
TGTGCCTGGAGTGTAGGGACTAGCAGTTACAATGAGCAGTTCTTC
CAWSVGTSSYNEQFF
>TRBJ2-1|TRBD2|TRBV19|NA
TGTGCCAGTAGTATAGATTTACTAGCGGGAGTCGAGCAGTTCTTC
CASSIDLLAGVEQFF
>TRBJ1-1|NA|TRBV9|NA
TGTGCCAGCAGCCCAAGCGGAGTCGGTCCAGGAGAAGCTTTCTTT
CASSPSGVGPGEAFF
>TRBJ2-7|NA|TRBV6-5|NA
TGTGCCAGCAGTTCCGCGCAGGGCTCCTACGAGCAGTACTTC
CASSSAQGSYEQYF
>TRBJ2-5|TRBD1|TRBV5-4|NA
TGTGCCAGCAGCTTCGGGCAGGGGGCACAGACCCAGTACTTC
CASSFGQGAQTQYF
>TRBJ1-1|NA|TRBV29-1|NA
TGCAGCGTTGAACAGGGATGGACTGAAGCTTTCTTT
CSVEQGWTEAFF
>TRBJ2-5|TRBD1|TRBV10-1|NA
TGCGCCAGCAGCCTCGACAGGGCGCGAGAGACCCAGTACTTC
CASSLDRARETQYF
>TRBJ2-5|TRBD2|TRBV2|NA
TGTGCCAGCAGCCAATTGCGGGGGGTCGAGACCCAGTACTTC
CASSQLRGVETQYF
>TRBJ1-5|NA|TRBV27|once
TGTGCCAGCAGTTTAGGGGTGGAGCAGCCCCAGCATTTT
CASSLGVEQPQHF
>TRBJ2-1|NA|TRBV19|few
TGTGCCAGTAGTATCTGGGGCGGAGAGTACAATGAGCAGTTCTTC
CASSIWGGEYNEQFF
>TRBJ2-7|TRBD1|TRBV7-8|NA
TGTGCCAGCAGCTTAGCGGGACAGGGGGACGAGCAGTACTTC
CASSLAGQGDEQYF
>TRBJ1-2|NA|TRBV28|NA
TGTGCCAGCAGTTTGCGGGGGGCCGGTCCCTATGGCTACACCTTC
CASSLRGAGPYGYTF
>TRBJ2-2|NA|TRBV27|NA
TGTGCCAGCAGCTACCTCAATAGGGAGCTGTTTTTT
CASSYLNRELFF
>TRBJ2-7|NA|TRBV7-2|NA
TGTGCCAGCAGCTTAGCTCCGGGACTCCAATACGAGCAGTACTTC
CASSLAPGLQYEQYF
>TRBJ2-3|TRBD2|TRBV11-3|NA
TGTGCCAGCAGCTTGGGACTAGCGGGAGTGGGCCCAGATACGCAGTATTTT
CASSLGLAGVGPDTQYF
>TRBJ1-2|NA|TRBV10-1|many
TGCGCCAGCAGCTCCGGGGACTATGGCTACACCTTC
CASSSGDYGYTF
>TRBJ2-6|NA|TRBV21-1|NA
TGTGCCAGCAGCAACCTCGGGACAGGACCTGCTGGGGCCAACGTCCTGACTTTC
CASSNLGTGPAGANVLTF
>TRBJ1-1|NA|TRBV7-3|NA
TGTGCCAGCAGCTTTCAGGGAGGTGACACTGAAGCTTTCTTT
CASSFQGGDTEAFF
>TRBJ2-3|NA|TRBV7-9|once
TGTGCCAGCAGCTCAATTATACTTCCAGATACGCAGTATTTT
CASSSIILPDTQYF
>TRBJ1-1|NA|TRBV28|once
TGTGCCAGCAGTTTTATCCGAAACACTGAAGCTTTCTTT
CASSFIRNTEAFF
>TRBJ2-7|NA|TRBV7-2|NA
TGTGCCAGCAGCTTAGGAGGGTTCTCCTACGAGCAGTACTTC
CASSLGGFSYEQYF
>TRBJ2-5|NA|TRBV10-2|NA
TGCGCCAGCTCAATCTCTAGCGCCCAAGAGACCCAGTACTTC
CASSISSAQETQYF
>TRBJ2-1|NA|TRBV5-4|NA
TGTGCCAGCAGCTTGGGGGGGGCATCCTACAATGAGCAGTTCTTC
CASSLGGASYNEQFF
>TRBJ1-5|NA|TRBV6-6|once
TGTGCCAGCAGTGGGTCAGACAATCAGCCCCAGCATTTT
CASSGSDNQPQHF
>TRBJ1-1|NA|TRBV14|NA
TGTGCCAGCAGCCCAGCCGGGGAGGCTTTCTTT
CASSPAGEAFF
>TRBJ1-5|TRBD1|TRBV7-9|few
TGTGCCAGCAGCTCCCAGGGGGATGGGCCCCAGCATTTT
CASSSQGDGPQHF
>TRBJ2-7|TRBD1|TRBV7-8|NA
TGTGCCAGCAGTCGGATGGACAGGGACCACGAGCAGTACTTC
CASSRMDRDHEQYF
>TRBJ2-4|TRBD1|TRBV27|NA
TGTGCCAGCAGATCCGGGACAGGGTTAAACATTCAGTACTTC
CASRSGTGLNIQYF
>TRBJ2-7|TRBD2|TRBV5-1|NA
TGCGCCAGCAGCCAAACTAGCGGGAGTAGCTACGAGCAGTACTTC
CASSQTSGSSYEQYF